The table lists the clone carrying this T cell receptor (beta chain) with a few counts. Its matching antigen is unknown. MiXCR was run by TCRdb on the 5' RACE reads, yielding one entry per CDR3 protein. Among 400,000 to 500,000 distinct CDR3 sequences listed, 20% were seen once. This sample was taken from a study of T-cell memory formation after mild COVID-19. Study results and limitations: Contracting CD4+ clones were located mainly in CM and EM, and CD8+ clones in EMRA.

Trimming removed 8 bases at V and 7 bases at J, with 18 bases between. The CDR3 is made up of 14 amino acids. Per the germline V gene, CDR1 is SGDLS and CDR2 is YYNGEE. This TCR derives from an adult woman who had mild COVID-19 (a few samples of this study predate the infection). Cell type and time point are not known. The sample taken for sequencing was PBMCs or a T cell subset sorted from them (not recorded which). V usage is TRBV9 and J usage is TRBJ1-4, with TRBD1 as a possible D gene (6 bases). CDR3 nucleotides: TGTGCCAGTTCCTCCGGGGGCGGGGGTGAAAAACTGTTTTTT. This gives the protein CASSSGGGGEKLFF.